This T cell receptor beta chain was documented in a study of molecular identifiers for immune sequencing clone quantification. TCRdb ran MiXCR on the PCR reads and lists one entry per CDR3 protein. The repertoire consists of approximately 500,000 distinct CDR3 sequences, with around 23% occurring once and the leading ten covering around 0.8%. In the sort, naive CD8 T cells were defined as CD8+CD4-CCR7+CD45RA+. General observations from the study: Identical TCR molecules that share a barcode could lead to an underestimation of highly expanded clone sizes. The study found clones above 20 RNA copies held over 98% of effector molecules and under 1% in naive cells. Spiked Jurkat TCR RNA equivalent to one cell was reportedly detectable in about a million naive cells.

From germline, CDR1 is SGHDN and CDR2 FVKESK. This CDR3 is 15 amino acids long. The V end lost 1 base, the J end lost 2 bases, and 10 bases lay between the germline ends. As regards this clonotype: No antigen is known for it. A much larger clone is a single base away; this may be a read error.

This sequence joins TRBV14 and TRBJ2-3, with a tentative D call TRBD1 (5 bases). The sequencing input was naive CD8+ T cells from blood, with Jurkat cell RNA spiked in. This sample's subset: FACS-sorted CD8+CD4-CCR7+CD45RA+ naive T cells. The TCR was taken from a human donor in good health. Some libraries in this study had Jurkat cell RNA spiked in. The DNA for the CDR3 is TGTGCCAGCAGCCAAGTTGGTGGACACACAGATACGCAGTATTTT. Protein sequence: CASSQVGGHTDTQYF. Filled out from reference TRBV14 and TRBJ2-3, the complete variable domain reads EAGVTQFPSHSVIEKGQTVTLRCDPISGHDNLYWYRRVMGKEIKFLLHFVKESKQDESGMPNNRFLAERTGGTYSTLKVQPAELEDSGVYFCASSQVGGHTDTQYFGPGTRLTVL.